The T cell receptor beta chain described here comes from a study of blood T cell repertoires in COVID-19. On the study more broadly: Samples of COVID-19 (acute and convalescent) were obtained from the United States, Italy and Spain. The analysed material was cDNA or gDNA that came from T cells, B-cell-depleted T cells, or PBMCs.

In the source study's methods: The authors estimated nucleated cell counts from reference gene primer amplification. Produced via immunoSEQ multiplex PCR; TCRdb's table is partial and in-frame only. V and J calls and clone size come straight from that table; D and trimming were deduced from the DNA. The sample includes around 88,000 clones, roughly 80% of them seen just once. Germline V lookup: CDR1 MNHEY, CDR2 SVGEGT. Losses at the gene ends were 0 bases for V and 11 bases for J; bases not matched to a gene: 1. The length of the CDR3 is 12 residues. The source of this sequence is a man between 60 and 70 years old with acute or convalescent COVID-19. Input material: peripheral blood. V gene TRBV6-2 or TRBV6-3 combines with J gene TRBJ2-3, with TRBD2 matching over 8 bases. The CDR3 DNA reads as TGTGCCAGCAGTTACTCTAGCGGGGAGCAGTATTTT. It translates to CASSYSSGEQYF.